This TCR beta chain was identified in a study of cytomegalovirus exposure and HLA in healthy donors. V shed 2 bases, J shed 5 bases, and the junction held 9 bases outside the gene matches. Germline CDR1 and CDR2: SQVTM and ANQGSEA. This CDR3 has 15 residues. It was with 60 Vbeta and 13 Jbeta primers that the PCR ran. Method: immunoSEQ multiplex PCR; TCRdb's copy keeps in-frame clones and lacks some. The sample records approximately 120,000 clones, nearly 70% being singletons. The table lists this clone with a few counts. Its matching antigen is unknown. Whole-study results and caveats: The study put 150 to 200 TCR beta chains on its list as cytomegalovirus-associated. It was likely that a cluster of highly shared sequence variants was a sequencing artifact.

The rearrangement joins TRBV29-1 to TRBJ2-5; 9 positions agree with TRBD1. This clonotype was obtained from a woman aged 70-85 years in good health and CMV-seropositive. The material sequenced was PBMCs. The CDR3 nucleotides read TGCAGCGTTGAACCCTGGGACAGGGTAGGGGAGACCCAGTACTTC. It translates to CSVEPWDRVGETQYF.